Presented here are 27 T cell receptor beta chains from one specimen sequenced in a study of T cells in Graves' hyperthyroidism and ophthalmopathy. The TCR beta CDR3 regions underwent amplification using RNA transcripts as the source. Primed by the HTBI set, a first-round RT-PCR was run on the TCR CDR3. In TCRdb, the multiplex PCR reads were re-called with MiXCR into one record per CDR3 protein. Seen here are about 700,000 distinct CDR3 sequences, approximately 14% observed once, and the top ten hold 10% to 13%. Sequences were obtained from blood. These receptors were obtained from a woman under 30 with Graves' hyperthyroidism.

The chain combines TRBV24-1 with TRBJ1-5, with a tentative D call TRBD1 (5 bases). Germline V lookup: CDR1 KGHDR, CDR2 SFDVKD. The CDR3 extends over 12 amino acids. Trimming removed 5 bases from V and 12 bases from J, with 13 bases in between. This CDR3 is CATSGTRGRQHF. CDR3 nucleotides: TGTGCCACCAGTGGCACGAGGGGCCGCCAGCATTTT.

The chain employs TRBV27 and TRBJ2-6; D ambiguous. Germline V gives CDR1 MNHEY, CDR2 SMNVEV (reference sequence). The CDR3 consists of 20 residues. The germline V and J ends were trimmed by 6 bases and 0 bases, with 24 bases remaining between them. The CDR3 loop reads CASRPTDGPIPRSGANVLTF. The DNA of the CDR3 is TGTGCCAGCAGACCAACCGACGGACCAATTCCCCGCTCTGGGGCCAACGTCCTGACTTTC. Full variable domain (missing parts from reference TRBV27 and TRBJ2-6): EAQVTQNPRYLITVTGKKLTVTCSQNMNHEYMSWYRQDPGLGLRQIYYSMNVEVTDKGDVPEGYKVSRKEKRNFPLILESPSPNQTSLYFCASRPTDGPIPRSGANVLTFGAGSRLTVL.

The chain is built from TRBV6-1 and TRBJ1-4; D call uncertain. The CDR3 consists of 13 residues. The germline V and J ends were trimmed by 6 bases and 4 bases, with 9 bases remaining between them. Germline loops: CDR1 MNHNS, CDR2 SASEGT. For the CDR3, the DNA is TGTGCCAGCAGAACGGGAATTAATGAAAAACTGTTTTTT. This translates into CASRTGINEKLFF.

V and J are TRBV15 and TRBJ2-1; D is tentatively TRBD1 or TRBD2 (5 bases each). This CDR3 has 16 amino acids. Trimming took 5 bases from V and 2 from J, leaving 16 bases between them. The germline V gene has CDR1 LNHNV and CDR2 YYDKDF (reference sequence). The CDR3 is CATSQPGTPTYNEQFF. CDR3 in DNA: TGTGCCACCAGCCAACCGGGGACGCCAACCTACAATGAGCAGTTCTTC.

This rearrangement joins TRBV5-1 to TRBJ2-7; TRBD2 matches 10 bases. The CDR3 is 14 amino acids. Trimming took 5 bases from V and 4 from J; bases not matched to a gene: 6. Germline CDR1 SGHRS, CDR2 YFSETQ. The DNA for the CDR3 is TGCGCCAGCAGAGCTAGCGGGAGAGGATACGAGCAGTACTTC. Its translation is CASRASGRGYEQYF. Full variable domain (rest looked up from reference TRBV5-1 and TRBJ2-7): KAGVTQTPRYLIKTRGQQVTLSCSPISGHRSVSWYQQTPGQGLQFLFEYFSETQRNKGNFPGRFSGRQFSNSRSEMNVSTLELGDSALYLCASRASGRGYEQYFGPGTRLTVT.

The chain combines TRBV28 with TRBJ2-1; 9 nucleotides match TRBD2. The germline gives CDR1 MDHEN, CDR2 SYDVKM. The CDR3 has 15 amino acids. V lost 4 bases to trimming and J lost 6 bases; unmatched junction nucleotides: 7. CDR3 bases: TGTGCCAGCAGTTCGCCGGGACTAGCTCCCAATGAGCAGTTCTTC. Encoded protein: CASSSPGLAPNEQFF.

In DNA, the CDR3 is TGTGCCAGCAGCTTTCCCAAGGGGTACACTGAAGCTTTCTTT. Its protein is CASSFPKGYTEAFF. The chain has TRBV7-2 and TRBJ1-1; tentatively, D is TRBD1 (5 bases). Trimming took off 3 bases at V and 3 bases at J, with 11 bases between the two ends. The V gene's germline CDR1 is SGHTA and CDR2 FQGNSA. This CDR3 has 14 amino acids.

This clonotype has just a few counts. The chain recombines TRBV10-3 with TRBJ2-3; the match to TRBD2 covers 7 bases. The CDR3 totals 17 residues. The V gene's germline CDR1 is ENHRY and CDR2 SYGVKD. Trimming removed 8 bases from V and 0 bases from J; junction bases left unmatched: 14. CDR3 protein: CAIQDTSGKLSTDTQYF. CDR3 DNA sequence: TGTGCCATCCAAGATACCAGCGGGAAGCTTAGCACAGATACGCAGTATTTT.

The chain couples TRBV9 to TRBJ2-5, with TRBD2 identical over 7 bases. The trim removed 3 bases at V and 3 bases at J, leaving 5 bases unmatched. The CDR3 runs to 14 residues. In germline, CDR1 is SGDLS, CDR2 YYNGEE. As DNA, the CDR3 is TGTGCCAGCAGCGAGCGGGGTCCCGAAGAGACCCAGTACTTC. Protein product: CASSERGPEETQYF.

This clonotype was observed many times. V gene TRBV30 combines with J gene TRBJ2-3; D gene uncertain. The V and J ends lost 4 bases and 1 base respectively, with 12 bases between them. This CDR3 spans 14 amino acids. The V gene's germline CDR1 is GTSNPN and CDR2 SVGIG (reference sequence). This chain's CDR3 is CAWTLGRGTDTQYF. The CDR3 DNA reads TGTGCCTGGACTTTGGGAAGGGGCACAGATACGCAGTATTTT.

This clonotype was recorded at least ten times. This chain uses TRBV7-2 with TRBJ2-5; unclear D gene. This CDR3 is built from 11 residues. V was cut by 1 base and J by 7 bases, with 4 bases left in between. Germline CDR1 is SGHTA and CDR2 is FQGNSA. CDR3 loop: CASSLEATQYF. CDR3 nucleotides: TGTGCCAGCAGCTTAGAGGCGACCCAGTACTTC.

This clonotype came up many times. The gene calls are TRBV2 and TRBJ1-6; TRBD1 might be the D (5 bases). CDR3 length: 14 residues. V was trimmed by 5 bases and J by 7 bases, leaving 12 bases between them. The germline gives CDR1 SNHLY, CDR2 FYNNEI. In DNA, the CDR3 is TGTGCCAGCAGTCCTCAGGGTGGGAATTCACCCCTCCACTTT. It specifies CASSPQGGNSPLHF.

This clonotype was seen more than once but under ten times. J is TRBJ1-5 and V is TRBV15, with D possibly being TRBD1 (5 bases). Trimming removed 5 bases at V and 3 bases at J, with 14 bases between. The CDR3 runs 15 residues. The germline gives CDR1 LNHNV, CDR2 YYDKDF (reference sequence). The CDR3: CATSPEWGVNQPQHF. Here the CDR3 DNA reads TGTGCCACCAGCCCAGAGTGGGGGGTCAATCAGCCCCAGCATTTT.

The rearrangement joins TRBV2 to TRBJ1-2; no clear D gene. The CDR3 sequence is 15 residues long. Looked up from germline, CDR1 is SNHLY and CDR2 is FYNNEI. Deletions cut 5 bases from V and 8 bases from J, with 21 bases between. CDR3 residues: CASSTPESPGGGYTF. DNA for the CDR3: TGTGCCAGCAGTACCCCGGAGTCCCCCGGAGGGGGCTACACCTTC.

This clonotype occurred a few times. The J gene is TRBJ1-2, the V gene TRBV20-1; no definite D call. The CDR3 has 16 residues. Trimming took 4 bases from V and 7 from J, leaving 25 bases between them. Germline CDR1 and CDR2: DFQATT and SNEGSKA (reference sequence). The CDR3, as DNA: TGCAGTGCTACGTACAGACCGGGATCCTCTACGGGTGGCTACACCTTC. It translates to CSATYRPGSSTGGYTF.

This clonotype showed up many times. The CDR3, as DNA: TGTGCCAGCAGTTACGCGGGGGACGGATTGAACACCGGGGAGCTGTTTTTT. Translated, it gives CASSYAGDGLNTGELFF. V and J are TRBV6-1 and TRBJ2-2; 7 bases line up with TRBD2. CDR3 length equals 17 residues. V trimming: 5 bases; J trimming: 1 base; junction bases outside the gene matches: 10. Germline loops: CDR1 MNHNS, CDR2 SASEGT.

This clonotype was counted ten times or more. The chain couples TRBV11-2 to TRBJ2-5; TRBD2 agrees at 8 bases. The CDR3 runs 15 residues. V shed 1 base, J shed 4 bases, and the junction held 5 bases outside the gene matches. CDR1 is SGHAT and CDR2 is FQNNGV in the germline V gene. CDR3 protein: CASSLVSLAGETQYF. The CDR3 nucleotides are TGTGCCAGCAGCTTAGTCAGCCTAGCGGGAGAGACCCAGTACTTC.

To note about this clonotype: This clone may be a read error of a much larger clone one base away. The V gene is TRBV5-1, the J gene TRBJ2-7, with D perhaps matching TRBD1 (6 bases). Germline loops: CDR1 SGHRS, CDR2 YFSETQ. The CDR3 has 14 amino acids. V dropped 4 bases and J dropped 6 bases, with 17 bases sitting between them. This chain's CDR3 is CASSTVQQGSEQYF. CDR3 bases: TGCGCCAGCAGCACCGTCCAACAGGGATCCGAGCAGTACTTC. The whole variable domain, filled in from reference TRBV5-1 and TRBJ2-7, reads KAGVTQTPRYLIKTRGQQVTLSCSPISGHRSVSWYQQTPGQGLQFLFEYFSETQRNKGNFPGRFSGRQFSNSRSEMNVSTLELGDSALYLCASSTVQQGSEQYFGPGTRLTVT.

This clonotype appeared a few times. As DNA, the CDR3 is TGTGCCAGCAGCTTAATGGGACAGGGTTACACCGGGGAGCTGTTTTTT. It encodes CASSLMGQGYTGELFF. The chain couples TRBV7-3 to TRBJ2-2; 9 nucleotides align to TRBD1. The germline CDR1 and CDR2 sequences are SGHTA and FQGTGA. The CDR3 is 16 amino acids. V was clipped by 1 base and J by 3 bases; unmatched bases: 3.

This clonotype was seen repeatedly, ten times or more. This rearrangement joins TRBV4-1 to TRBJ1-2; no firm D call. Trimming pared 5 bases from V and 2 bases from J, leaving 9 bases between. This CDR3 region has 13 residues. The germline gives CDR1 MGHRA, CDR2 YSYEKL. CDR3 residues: CASSREENYGYTF. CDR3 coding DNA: TGCGCCAGCAGCAGAGAGGAAAACTATGGCTACACCTTC.

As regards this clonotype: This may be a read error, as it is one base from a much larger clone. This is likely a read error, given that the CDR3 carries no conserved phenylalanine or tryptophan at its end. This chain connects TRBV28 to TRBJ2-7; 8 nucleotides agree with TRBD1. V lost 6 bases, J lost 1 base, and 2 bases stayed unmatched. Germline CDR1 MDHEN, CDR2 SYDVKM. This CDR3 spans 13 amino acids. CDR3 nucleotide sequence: TGTGCCAGCAGGGGGACAGGTTCCTACGAGCAGTACCTC. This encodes CASRGTGSYEQYL.

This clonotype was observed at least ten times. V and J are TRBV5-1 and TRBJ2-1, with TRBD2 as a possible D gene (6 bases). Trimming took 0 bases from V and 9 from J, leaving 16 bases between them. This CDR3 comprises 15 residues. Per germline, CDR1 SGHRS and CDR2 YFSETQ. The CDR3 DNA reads TGCGCCAGCAGCTTGGAGCGGGCTCTAGTCACTGAGCAGTTCTTC. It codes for CASSLERALVTEQFF. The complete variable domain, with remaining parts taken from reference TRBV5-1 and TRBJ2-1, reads KAGVTQTPRYLIKTRGQQVTLSCSPISGHRSVSWYQQTPGQGLQFLFEYFSETQRNKGNFPGRFSGRQFSNSRSEMNVSTLELGDSALYLCASSLERALVTEQFFGPGTRLTVL.

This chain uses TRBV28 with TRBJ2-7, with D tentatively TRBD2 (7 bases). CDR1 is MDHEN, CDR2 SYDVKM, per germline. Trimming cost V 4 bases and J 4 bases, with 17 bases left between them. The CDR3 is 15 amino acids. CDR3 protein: CASSYGGGEGYEQYF. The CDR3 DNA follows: TGTGCCAGCAGTTACGGAGGGGGGGAGGGATACGAGCAGTACTTC.

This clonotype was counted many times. The DNA of the CDR3 is TGTGCCAGCAGCTTGGGTCTTTCTGGACTCACAGATACGCAGTATTTT. Encoded protein: CASSLGLSGLTDTQYF. This rearrangement joins TRBV5-6 to TRBJ2-3; tentative D call: TRBD2 (5 bases). Trimming cost V 0 bases and J 2 bases, with 13 bases left between them. Germline CDR1 is SGHDT and CDR2 is YYEEEE. The CDR3 has 16 amino acids.

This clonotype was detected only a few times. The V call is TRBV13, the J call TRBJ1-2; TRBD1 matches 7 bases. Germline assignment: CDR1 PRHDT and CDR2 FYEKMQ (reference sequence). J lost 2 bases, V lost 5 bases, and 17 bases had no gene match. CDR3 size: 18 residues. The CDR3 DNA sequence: TGTGCCAGCAGCCACCCAACAGGGGTGGATTGGAGAAACTATGGCTACACCTTC. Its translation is CASSHPTGVDWRNYGYTF.

CDR3: CASSGGVRVSVHEQFF. Here the CDR3 DNA reads TGTGCCAGCAGCGGGGGGGTTCGGGTGTCAGTCCATGAGCAGTTCTTC. The chain recombines TRBV7-9 with TRBJ2-1; TRBD2 matches at 7 bases. CDR3 length: 16 residues. Looked up from germline, CDR1 is SEHNR and CDR2 is FQNEAQ (reference sequence). Trimming cost V 5 bases and J 8 bases; bases outside gene matches: 15.

In nucleotides, the CDR3 is TGTGCCATCAGTGATAGACTAGCGGGCAGCAATGAGCAGTTCTTC. Its translation is CAISDRLAGSNEQFF. The chain joins TRBV10-3 to TRBJ2-1, with 10 positions matching TRBD2. Germline loops: CDR1 ENHRY, CDR2 SYGVKD. The CDR3 spans 15 residues. Losses at the gene ends were 3 bases for V and 6 bases for J; bases not matched to a gene: 5.